The 8 T cell receptor beta chains below come from one sample, sequenced in a study of graft-versus-host responses after intestinal transplantation. Assay: immunoSEQ multiplex PCR; the TCRdb copy retains only in-frame clones and omits some. The sample shows some 110,000 clones, 85% to 95% of them seen only once. What these receptors recognize is not known. The source material was unstimulated CD8+ T cells sorted from spleen or lymph node cells, sampled before transplant. Source of these receptors: a human donor who was the organ donor for an intestinal transplant.

In this sample, this clone turned up a few times. The chain uses TRBV4-3 and TRBJ1-1, with unresolved D. Trimming stripped 4 bases from V and 0 bases from J, with 15 bases between. Germline V gives CDR1 LGHNA, CDR2 YSLEER. The length of the CDR3 is 16 residues. In DNA, the CDR3 is TGCGCCAGCAGCCTGGCTCGGTGGGGAATGAACACTGAAGCTTTCTTT. Protein: CASSLARWGMNTEAFF.

This chain links TRBV19 with TRBJ1-5, with no clear D. Germline CDR1 is LNHDA and CDR2 is SQIVND (reference sequence). Trimming took off 3 bases at V and 5 bases at J, with 14 bases between the two ends. This CDR3 comprises 15 residues. CDR3: CASSISSYADQPQHF. CDR3 DNA: TGTGCCAGTAGTATTTCGAGTTACGCAGATCAGCCCCAGCATTTT.

V and J are TRBV7-6 and TRBJ2-1, with 7 bases fitting TRBD1. The length of the CDR3 is 11 residues. V trimming: 4 bases; J trimming: 9 bases; junction bases outside the gene matches: 0. Germline V gene sequence: CDR1 SGHVS, CDR2 FNYEAQ. The CDR3 sequence: CASSSGGEQFF. The DNA of the CDR3 is TGTGCCAGCAGCTCAGGGGGTGAGCAGTTCTTC.

The V and J genes are TRBV27 and TRBJ1-1, with no clear D. Germline CDR1 MNHEY, CDR2 SMNVEV (reference sequence). V gave up 5 bases and J gave up 3 bases, with 10 bases separating them. The CDR3 is 13 amino acids. CDR3 bases: TGTGCCAGCAGTACCCACAGCGACACTGAAGCTTTCTTT. Its protein is CASSTHSDTEAFF.

Points on this clone: The sample carries other DNA sequences with the same CDR3. J is TRBJ1-1 and V is TRBV30; no definite D call. Per the germline V gene, CDR1 is GTSNPN and CDR2 is SVGIG (reference sequence). The ends were cut back, 0 bases at V and 1 base at J, with 6 bases in the middle. CDR3 length: 13 amino acids. This CDR3 reads CAWSVLENTEAFF. The CDR3, as DNA: TGTGCCTGGAGTGTTTTGGAGAACACTGAAGCTTTCTTT. The variable domain in full, with the rest retrieved from reference TRBV30 and TRBJ1-1, is SQTIHQWPATLVQPVGSPLSLECTVEGTSNPNLYWYRQAAGRGLQLLFYSVGIGQISSEVPQNLSASRPQDRQFILSSKKLLLSDSGFYLCAWSVLENTEAFFGQGTRLTVV.

This chain uses TRBV11-2 with TRBJ2-7; unclear D gene. Germline V gene lookup returns CDR1 SGHAT and CDR2 FQNNGV. The V gene lost 1 base and the J gene lost 2 bases, with 9 bases spanning the gap. The CDR3 spans 14 residues. The CDR3 DNA is TGTGCCAGCAGCTTAGGCCCTACCCCCTACGAGCAGTACTTC. This gives the protein CASSLGPTPYEQYF. The full variable domain, with the rest looked up from reference TRBV11-2 and TRBJ2-7, is EAGVAQSPRYKIIEKRQSVAFWCNPISGHATLYWYQQILGQGPKLLIQFQNNGVVDDSQLPKDRFSAERLKGVDSTLKIQPAKLEDSAVYLCASSLGPTPYEQYFGPGTRLTVT.

The sample holds a few counts of this clone. The chain has TRBV9 and TRBJ2-7; D perhaps matches TRBD2 (7 bases). The CDR3 length is 15 residues. CDR1 is SGDLS, CDR2 YYNGEE, per germline. V was trimmed by 0 bases and J by 5 bases, leaving 15 bases between them. CDR3 region: CASSVGGGGWNEQYF. DNA for the CDR3: TGTGCCAGCAGCGTAGGGGGCGGGGGCTGGAACGAGCAGTACTTC.

The CDR3 sequence is CASSYSGTGELFF. In DNA, the CDR3 is TGTGCCAGCAGTTACTCGGGGACTGGGGAGCTGTTTTTT. The J gene is TRBJ2-2, the V gene TRBV6-5, with a weak D call TRBD2 (6 bases). Trimming took off 0 bases at V and 8 bases at J, with 7 bases between the two ends. The CDR3 is 13 residues long. Germline V gene sequence: CDR1 MNHEY, CDR2 SVGAGI.